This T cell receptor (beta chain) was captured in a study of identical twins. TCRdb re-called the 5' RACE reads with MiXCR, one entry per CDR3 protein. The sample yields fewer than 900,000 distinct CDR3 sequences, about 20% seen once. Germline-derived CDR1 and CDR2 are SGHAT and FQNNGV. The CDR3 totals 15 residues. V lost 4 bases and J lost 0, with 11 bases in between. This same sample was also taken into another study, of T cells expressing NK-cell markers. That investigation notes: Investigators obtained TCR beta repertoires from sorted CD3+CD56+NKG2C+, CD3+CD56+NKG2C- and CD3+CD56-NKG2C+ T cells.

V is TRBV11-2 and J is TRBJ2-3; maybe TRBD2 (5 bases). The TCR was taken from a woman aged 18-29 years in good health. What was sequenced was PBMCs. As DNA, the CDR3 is TGTGCCAGCAGCTCAAGCGGCCTGAGCACAGATACGCAGTATTTT. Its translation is CASSSSGLSTDTQYF.